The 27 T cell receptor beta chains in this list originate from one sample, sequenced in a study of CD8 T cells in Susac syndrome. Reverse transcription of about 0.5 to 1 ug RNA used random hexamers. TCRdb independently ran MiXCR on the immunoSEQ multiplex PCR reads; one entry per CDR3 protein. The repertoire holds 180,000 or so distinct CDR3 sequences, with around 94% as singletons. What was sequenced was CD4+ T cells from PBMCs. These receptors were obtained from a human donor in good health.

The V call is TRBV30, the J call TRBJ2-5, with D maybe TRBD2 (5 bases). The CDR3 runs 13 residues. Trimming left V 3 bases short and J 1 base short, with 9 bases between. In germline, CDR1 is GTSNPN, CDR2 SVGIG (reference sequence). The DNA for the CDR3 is TGTGCCTGGAGCCGGACTGTCCAAGAGACCCAGTACTTC. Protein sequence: CAWSRTVQETQYF. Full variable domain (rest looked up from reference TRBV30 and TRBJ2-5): SQTIHQWPATLVQPVGSPLSLECTVEGTSNPNLYWYRQAAGRGLQLLFYSVGIGQISSEVPQNLSASRPQDRQFILSSKKLLLSDSGFYLCAWSRTVQETQYFGPGTRLLVL.

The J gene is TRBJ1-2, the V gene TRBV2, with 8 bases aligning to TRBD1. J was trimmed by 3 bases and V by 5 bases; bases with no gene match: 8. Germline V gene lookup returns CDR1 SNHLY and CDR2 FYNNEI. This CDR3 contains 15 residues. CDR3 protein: CASSKGQGGDYGYTF. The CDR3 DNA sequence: TGTGCCAGCAGTAAAGGACAGGGCGGTGACTATGGCTACACCTTC.

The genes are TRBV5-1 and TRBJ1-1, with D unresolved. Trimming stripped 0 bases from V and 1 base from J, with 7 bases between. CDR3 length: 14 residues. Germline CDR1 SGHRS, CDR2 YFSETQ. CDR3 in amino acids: CASSLGHSNTEAFF. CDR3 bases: TGCGCCAGCAGCTTGGGACACTCGAACACTGAAGCTTTCTTT.

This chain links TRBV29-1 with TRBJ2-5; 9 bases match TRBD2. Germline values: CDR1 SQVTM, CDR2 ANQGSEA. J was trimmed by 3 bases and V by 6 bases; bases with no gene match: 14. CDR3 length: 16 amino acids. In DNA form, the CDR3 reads TGCAGCGTCGGAGGGGGAGCGGGGGGACGGGAAGAGACCCAGTACTTC. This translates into CSVGGGAGGREETQYF.

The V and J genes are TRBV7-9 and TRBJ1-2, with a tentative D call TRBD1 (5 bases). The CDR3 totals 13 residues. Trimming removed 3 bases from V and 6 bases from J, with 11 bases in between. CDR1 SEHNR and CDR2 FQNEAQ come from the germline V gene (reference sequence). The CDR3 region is CASSLGLGNGYTF. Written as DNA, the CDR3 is TGTGCCAGCAGCTTGGGACTTGGCAATGGCTACACCTTC.

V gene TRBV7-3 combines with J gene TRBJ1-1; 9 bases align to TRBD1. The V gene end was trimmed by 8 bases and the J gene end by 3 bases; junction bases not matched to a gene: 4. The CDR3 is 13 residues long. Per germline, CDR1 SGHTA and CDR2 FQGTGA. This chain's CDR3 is CASAGTGYTEAFF. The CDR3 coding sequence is TGTGCCAGCGCCGGGACAGGGTACACTGAAGCTTTCTTT.

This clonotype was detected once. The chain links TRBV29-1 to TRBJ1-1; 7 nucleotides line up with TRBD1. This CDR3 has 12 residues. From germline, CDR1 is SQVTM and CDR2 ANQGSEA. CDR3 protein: CVGTALNTEAFF. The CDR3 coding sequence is TGCGTAGGGACAGCGTTGAACACTGAAGCTTTCTTT.

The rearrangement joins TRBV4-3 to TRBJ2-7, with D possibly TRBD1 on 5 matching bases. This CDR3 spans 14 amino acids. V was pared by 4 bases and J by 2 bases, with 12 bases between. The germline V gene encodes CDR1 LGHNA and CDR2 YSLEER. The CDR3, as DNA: TGCGCCAGCAGCCCGGACCCAGGGCCCTACGAGCAGTACTTC. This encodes CASSPDPGPYEQYF.

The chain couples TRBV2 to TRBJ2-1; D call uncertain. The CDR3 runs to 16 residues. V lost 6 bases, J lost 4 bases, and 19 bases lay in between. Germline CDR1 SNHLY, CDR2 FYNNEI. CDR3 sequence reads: CASSSGEDSLYNEQFF. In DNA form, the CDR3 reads TGTGCCAGCAGCTCTGGCGAGGATTCCCTTTACAATGAGCAGTTCTTC. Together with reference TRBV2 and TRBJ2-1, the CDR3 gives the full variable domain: EPEVTQTPSHQVTQMGQEVILRCVPISNHLYFYWYRQILGQKVEFLVSFYNNEISEKSEIFDDQFSVERPDGSNFTLKIRSTKLEDSAMYFCASSSGEDSLYNEQFFGPGTRLTVL.

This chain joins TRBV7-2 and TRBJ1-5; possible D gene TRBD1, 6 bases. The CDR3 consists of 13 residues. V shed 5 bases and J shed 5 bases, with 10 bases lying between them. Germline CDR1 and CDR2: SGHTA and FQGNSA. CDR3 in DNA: TGTGCCAGCAGCACTGGACAGTATCAGCCCCAGCATTTT. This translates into CASSTGQYQPQHF. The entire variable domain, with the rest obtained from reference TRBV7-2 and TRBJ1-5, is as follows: GAGVSQSPSNKVTEKGKDVELRCDPISGHTALYWYRQSLGQGLEFLIYFQGNSAPDKSGLPSDRFSAERTGGSVSTLTIQRTQQEDSAVYLCASSTGQYQPQHFGDGTRLSIL.

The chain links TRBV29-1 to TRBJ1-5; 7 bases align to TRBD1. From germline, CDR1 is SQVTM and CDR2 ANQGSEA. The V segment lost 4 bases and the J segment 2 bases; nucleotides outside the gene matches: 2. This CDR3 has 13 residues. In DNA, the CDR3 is TGCAGCGTTGTCGACAGGGGCAATCAGCCCCAGCATTTT. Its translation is CSVVDRGNQPQHF. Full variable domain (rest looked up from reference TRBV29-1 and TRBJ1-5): SAVISQKPSRDICQRGTSLTIQCQVDSQVTMMFWYRQQPGQSLTLIATANQGSEATYESGFVIDKFPISRPNLTFSTLTVSNMSPEDSSIYLCSVVDRGNQPQHFGDGTRLSIL.

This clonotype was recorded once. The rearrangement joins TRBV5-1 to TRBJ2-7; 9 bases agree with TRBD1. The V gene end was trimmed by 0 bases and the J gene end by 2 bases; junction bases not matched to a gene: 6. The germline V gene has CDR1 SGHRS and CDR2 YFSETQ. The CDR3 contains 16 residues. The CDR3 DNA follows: TGCGCCAGCAGCTTGGGAGGGACAGGGACCACCTACGAGCAGTACTTC. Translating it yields CASSLGGTGTTYEQYF.

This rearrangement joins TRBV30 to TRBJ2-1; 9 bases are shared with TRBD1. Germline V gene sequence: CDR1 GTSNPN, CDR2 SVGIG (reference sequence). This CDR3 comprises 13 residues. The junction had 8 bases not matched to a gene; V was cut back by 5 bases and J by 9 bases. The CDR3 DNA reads TGTGCCTGGGTCGGACAGGGGTTCAGTGAGCAGTTCTTC. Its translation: CAWVGQGFSEQFF.

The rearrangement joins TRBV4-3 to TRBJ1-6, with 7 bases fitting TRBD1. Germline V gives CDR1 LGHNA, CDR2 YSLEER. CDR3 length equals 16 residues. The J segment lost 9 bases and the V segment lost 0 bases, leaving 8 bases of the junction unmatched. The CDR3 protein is CASSQDQGVSGSPLHF. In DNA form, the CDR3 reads TGCGCCAGCAGCCAAGATCAGGGGGTATCGGGTTCACCCCTCCACTTT.

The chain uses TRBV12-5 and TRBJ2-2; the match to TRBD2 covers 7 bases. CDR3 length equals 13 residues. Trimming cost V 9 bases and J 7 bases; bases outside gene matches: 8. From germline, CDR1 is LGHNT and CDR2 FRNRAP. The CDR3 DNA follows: TGTGCTAGCCGCAGGGAGGGGTACGGGGAGCTGTTTTTT. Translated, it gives CASRREGYGELFF. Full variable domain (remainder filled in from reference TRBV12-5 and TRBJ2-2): DARVTQTPRHKVTEMGQEVTMRCQPILGHNTVFWYRQTMMQGLELLAYFRNRAPLDDSGMPKDRFSAEMPDATLATLKIQPSEPRDSAVYFCASRREGYGELFFGEGSRLTVL.

The CDR3: CASSSDGPYEQYF. Here the CDR3 DNA reads TGTGCCAGCAGCTCAGACGGCCCCTACGAGCAGTACTTC. The chain recombines TRBV7-9 with TRBJ2-7; no clear D gene. Germline V gene lookup returns CDR1 SEHNR and CDR2 FQNEAQ (reference sequence). Trimming removed 4 bases from V and 2 bases from J, with 9 bases in between. This CDR3 has 13 residues.

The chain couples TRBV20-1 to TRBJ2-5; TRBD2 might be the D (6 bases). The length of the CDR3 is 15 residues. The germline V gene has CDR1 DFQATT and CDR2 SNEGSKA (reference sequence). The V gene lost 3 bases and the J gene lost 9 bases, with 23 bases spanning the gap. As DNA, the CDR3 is TGCAGTGCTAGGCGCGGGACGGCCAGTCCGTCGTCCCAGTACTTC. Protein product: CSARRGTASPSSQYF.

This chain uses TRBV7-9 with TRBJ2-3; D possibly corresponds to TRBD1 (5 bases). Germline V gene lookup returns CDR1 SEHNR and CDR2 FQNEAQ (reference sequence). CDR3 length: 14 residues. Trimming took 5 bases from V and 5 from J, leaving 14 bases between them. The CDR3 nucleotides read TGTGCCAGCAGCGATCAGGGCCTCTTAGATACGCAGTATTTT. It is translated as CASSDQGLLDTQYF.

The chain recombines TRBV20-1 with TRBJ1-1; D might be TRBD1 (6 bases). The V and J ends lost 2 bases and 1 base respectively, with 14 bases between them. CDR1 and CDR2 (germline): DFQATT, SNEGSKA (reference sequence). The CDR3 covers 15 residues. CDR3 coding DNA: TGCAGTGCTAGACTCACAGGGTCCTGGAACACTGAAGCTTTCTTT. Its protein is CSARLTGSWNTEAFF.

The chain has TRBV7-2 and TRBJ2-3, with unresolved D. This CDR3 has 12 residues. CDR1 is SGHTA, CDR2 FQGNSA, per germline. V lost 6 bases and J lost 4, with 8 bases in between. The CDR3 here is CASRTQADTQYF. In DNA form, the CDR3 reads TGTGCCAGCAGGACCCAGGCAGATACGCAGTATTTT.

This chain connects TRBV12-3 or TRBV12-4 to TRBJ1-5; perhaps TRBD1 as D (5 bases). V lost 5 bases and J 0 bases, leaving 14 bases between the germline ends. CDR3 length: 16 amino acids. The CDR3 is CASSGGAVYSNQPQHF. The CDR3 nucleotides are TGTGCCAGCAGTGGCGGGGCAGTTTATAGCAATCAGCCCCAGCATTTT.

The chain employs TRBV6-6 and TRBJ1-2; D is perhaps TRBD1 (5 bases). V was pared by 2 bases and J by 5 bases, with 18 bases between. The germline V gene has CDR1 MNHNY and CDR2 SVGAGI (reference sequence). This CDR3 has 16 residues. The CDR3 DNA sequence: TGTGCCAGCAGTTACCGGCAGGGCTCCCCCCTATATGGCTACACCTTC. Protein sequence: CASSYRQGSPLYGYTF.

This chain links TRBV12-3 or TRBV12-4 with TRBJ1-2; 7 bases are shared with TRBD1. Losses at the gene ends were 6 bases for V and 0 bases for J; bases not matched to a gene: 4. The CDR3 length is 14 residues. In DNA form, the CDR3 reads TGTGCCAGCAGCAACAGGGGCGCTAACTATGGCTACACCTTC. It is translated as CASSNRGANYGYTF.

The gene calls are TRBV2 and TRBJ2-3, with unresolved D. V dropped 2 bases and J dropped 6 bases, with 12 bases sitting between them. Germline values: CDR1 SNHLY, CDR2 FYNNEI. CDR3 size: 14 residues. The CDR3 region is CASSESVKADTQYF. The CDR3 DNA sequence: TGTGCCAGCAGTGAATCAGTGAAGGCGGATACGCAGTATTTT.

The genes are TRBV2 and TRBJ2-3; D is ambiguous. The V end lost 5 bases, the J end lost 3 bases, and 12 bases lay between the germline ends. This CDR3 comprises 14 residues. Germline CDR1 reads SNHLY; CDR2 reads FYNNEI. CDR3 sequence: CASSYLARTDTQYF. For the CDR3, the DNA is TGTGCCAGCAGTTACTTAGCCCGGACAGATACGCAGTATTTT.

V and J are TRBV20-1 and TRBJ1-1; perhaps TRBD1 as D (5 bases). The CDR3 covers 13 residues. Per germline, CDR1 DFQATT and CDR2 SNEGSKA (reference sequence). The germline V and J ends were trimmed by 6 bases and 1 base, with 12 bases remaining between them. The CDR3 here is CSAIDRSNTEAFF. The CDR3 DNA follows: TGCAGTGCGATCGACAGATCGAACACTGAAGCTTTCTTT.

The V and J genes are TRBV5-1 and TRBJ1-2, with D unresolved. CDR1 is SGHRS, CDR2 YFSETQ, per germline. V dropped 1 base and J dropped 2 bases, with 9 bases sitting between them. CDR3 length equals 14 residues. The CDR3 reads CASSLITANYGYTF. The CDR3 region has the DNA TGCGCCAGCAGCTTGATAACGGCCAACTATGGCTACACCTTC.